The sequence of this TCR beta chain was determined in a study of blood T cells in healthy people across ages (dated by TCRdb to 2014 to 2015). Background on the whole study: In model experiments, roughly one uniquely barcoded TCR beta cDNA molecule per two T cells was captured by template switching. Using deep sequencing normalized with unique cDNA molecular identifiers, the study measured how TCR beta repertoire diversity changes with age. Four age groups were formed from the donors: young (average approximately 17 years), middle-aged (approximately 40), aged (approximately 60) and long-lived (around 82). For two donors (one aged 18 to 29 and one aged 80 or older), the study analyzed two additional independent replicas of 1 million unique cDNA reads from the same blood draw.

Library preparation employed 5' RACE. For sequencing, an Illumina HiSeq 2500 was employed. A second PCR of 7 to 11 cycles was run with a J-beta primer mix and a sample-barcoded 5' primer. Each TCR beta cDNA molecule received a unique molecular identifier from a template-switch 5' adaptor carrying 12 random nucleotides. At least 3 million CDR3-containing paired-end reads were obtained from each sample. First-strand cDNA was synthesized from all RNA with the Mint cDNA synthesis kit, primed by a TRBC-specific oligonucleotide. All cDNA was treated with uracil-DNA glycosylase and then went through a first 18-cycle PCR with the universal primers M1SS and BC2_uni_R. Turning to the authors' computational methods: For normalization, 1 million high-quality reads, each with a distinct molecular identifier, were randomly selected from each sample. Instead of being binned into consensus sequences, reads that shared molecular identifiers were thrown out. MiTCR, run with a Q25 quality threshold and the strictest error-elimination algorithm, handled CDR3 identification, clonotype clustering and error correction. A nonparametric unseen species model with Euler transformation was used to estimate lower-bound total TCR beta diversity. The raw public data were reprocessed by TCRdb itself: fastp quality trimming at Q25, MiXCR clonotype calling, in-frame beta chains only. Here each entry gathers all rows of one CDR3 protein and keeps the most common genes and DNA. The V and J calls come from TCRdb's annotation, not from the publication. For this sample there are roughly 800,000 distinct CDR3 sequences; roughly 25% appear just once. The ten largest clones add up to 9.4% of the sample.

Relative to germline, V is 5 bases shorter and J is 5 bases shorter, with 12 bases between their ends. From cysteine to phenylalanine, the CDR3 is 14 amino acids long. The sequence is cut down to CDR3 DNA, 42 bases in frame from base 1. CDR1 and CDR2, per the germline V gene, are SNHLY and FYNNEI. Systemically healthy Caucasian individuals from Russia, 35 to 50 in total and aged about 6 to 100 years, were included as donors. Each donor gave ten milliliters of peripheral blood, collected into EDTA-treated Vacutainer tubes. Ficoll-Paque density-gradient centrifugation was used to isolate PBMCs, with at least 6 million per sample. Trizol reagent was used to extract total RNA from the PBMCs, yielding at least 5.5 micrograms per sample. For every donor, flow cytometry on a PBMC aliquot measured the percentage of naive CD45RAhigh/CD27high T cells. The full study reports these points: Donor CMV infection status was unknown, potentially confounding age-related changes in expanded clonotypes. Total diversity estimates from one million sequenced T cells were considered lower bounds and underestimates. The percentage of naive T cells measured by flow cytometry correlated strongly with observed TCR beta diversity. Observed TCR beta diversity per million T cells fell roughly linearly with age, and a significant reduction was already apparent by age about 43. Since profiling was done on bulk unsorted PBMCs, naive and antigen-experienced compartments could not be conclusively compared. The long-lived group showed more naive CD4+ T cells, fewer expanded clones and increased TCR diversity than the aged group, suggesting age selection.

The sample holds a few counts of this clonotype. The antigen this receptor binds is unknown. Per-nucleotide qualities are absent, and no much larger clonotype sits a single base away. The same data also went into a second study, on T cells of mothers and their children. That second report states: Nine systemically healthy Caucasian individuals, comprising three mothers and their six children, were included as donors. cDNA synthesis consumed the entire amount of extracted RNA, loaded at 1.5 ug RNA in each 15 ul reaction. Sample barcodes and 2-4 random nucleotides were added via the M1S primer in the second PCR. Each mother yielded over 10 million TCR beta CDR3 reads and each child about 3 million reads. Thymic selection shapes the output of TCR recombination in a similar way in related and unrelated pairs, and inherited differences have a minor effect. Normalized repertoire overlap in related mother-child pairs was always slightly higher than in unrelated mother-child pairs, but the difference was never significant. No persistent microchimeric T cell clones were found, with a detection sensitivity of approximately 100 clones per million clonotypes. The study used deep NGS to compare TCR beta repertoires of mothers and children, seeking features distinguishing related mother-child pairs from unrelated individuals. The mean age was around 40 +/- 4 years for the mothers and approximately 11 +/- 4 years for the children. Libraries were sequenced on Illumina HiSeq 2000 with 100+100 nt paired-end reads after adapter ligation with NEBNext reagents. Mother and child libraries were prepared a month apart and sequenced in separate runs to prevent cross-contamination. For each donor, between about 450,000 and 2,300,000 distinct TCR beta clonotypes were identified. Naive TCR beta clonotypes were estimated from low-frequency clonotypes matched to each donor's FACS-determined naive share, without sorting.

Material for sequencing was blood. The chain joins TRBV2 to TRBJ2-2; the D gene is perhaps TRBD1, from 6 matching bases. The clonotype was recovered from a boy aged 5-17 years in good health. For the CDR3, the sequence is CASSPQGRTGELFF. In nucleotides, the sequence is TGTGCCAGCAGTCCACAGGGAAGGACCGGGGAGCTGTTTTTT.